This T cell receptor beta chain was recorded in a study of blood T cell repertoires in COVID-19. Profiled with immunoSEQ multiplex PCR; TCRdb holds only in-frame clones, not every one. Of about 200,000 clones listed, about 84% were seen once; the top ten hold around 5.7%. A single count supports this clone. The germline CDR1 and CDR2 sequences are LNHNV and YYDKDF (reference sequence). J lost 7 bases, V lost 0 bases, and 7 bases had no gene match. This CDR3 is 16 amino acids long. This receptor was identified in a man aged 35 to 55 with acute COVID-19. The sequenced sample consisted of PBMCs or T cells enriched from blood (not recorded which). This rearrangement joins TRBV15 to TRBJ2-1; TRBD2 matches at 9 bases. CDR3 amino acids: CATSRERAGGQNEQFF. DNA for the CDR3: TGTGCCACCAGCAGAGAGAGGGCGGGAGGGCAGAATGAGCAGTTCTTC.